Each of the 19 T cell receptor beta chains below was sequenced from the same sample in a study of human T cells and chemical hapten exposure. Time point here: patch test 2, 6 weeks after DPC sensitization. Treatment: therapeutic diphenylcyclopropenone sensitization with weekly scalp DPC. MiXCR, run by TCRdb on the RACE reads, gives a single entry per CDR3 protein. The repertoire holds around 99,000 distinct CDR3 sequences, with 9.5% to 12% as singletons. Sample: whole blood, taken in connection with sensitization to the hapten diphenylcyclopropenone (DPC). All receptors derive from a man aged 35 to 55 with alopecia areata. Some clones in this sample may be carry-over from other donors' samples.

The chain recombines TRBV6-5 with TRBJ2-3, with D maybe TRBD2 (5 bases). This CDR3 has 14 amino acids. With 7 bases removed from V and 1 base from J, the gap between germline ends came to 12 bases. Germline V gene sequence: CDR1 MNHEY, CDR2 SVGAGI. The CDR3 loop is CASKLGLGTDTQYF. The DNA of the CDR3 is TGTGCCAGCAAGTTAGGACTCGGCACAGATACGCAGTATTTT.

This clonotype has just a few counts. The chain carries TRBV10-3 and TRBJ2-6, with 8 bases lining up with TRBD1. V lost 4 bases and J lost 0; bases outside the gene matches: 5. The CDR3 runs 17 residues. Germline CDR1 reads ENHRY; CDR2 reads SYGVKD. The CDR3 region has the DNA TGTGCCATCAGTGGGCAGGGGGCTCCCTCTGGGGCCAACGTCCTGACTTTC. It is translated as CAISGQGAPSGANVLTF.

The chain carries TRBV2 and TRBJ1-1; TRBD1 matches at 7 bases. The CDR3 contains 13 residues. V lost 1 base and J lost 9; bases outside the gene matches: 5. Per the germline V gene, CDR1 is SNHLY and CDR2 is FYNNEI. The CDR3 is CASSEVGQRKAFF. The CDR3 DNA sequence: TGTGCCAGCAGTGAAGTGGGACAGAGGAAAGCTTTCTTT. The whole variable domain, filled in from reference TRBV2 and TRBJ1-1, reads EPEVTQTPSHQVTQMGQEVILRCVPISNHLYFYWYRQILGQKVEFLVSFYNNEISEKSEIFDDQFSVERPDGSNFTLKIRSTKLEDSAMYFCASSEVGQRKAFFGQGTRLTVV.

This clonotype has at least ten counts. The chain couples TRBV12-3 or TRBV12-4 to TRBJ1-2, with 8 bases that match TRBD1. J lost 0 bases, V lost 5 bases, and 2 bases had no gene match. This CDR3 contains 14 residues. CDR3 protein: CASSRDRSNYGYTF. CDR3 coding DNA: TGTGCCAGCAGTCGGGACAGGTCTAACTATGGCTACACCTTC.

The chain is built from TRBV20-1 and TRBJ1-6; possibly TRBD1 for D (6 bases). Germline loops: CDR1 DFQATT, CDR2 SNEGSKA (reference sequence). Trimming removed 3 bases from V and 9 bases from J, with 21 bases in between. The CDR3 covers 16 residues. The CDR3 nucleotides read TGCAGTGCTAGTATCGGGTCAGGGGAGGATAGTTCACCCCTCCACTTT. Translating gives CSASIGSGEDSSPLHF.

This clonotype was seen more than once but under ten times. The chain has TRBV18 and TRBJ2-7; D is perhaps TRBD1 or TRBD2 (5 bases each). The ends were cut back, 3 bases at V and 5 bases at J, with 11 bases in the middle. The CDR3 covers 13 residues. The germline V gene has CDR1 KGHSH and CDR2 LQKENI. DNA for the CDR3: TGTGCCAGCTCACCGAGGCAGGGAGACGAGCAGTACTTC. It is translated as CASSPRQGDEQYF.

V and J are TRBV3-1 and TRBJ1-6, with D possibly TRBD1 on 6 matching bases. The CDR3 sequence is 17 residues long. Trimming left V 3 bases short and J 9 bases short, with 21 bases between. Germline CDR1 LGHDT, CDR2 YNNKEL (reference sequence). CDR3 sequence reads: CASSQGQGPKGSSPLHF. The CDR3 DNA reads as TGTGCCAGCAGCCAGGGGCAGGGGCCGAAAGGTAGTTCACCCCTCCACTTT.

The gene calls are TRBV19 and TRBJ1-5; TRBD1 matches 8 bases. Losses at the gene ends were 10 bases for V and 3 bases for J; bases not matched to a gene: 5. Per the germline V gene, CDR1 is LNHDA and CDR2 is SQIVND (reference sequence). CDR3 length equals 13 residues. CDR3 nucleotides: TGTGCCACGAGACAGGGGTACAATCAGCCCCAGCATTTT. It is translated as CATRQGYNQPQHF.

The chain uses TRBV6-6 and TRBJ1-1; no reliable D call. Germline CDR1 reads MNHNY; CDR2 reads SVGAGI (reference sequence). V was clipped by 0 bases and J by 1 base, with 6 bases between them. The CDR3 is made up of 14 amino acids. This CDR3 is CASSYSSTNTEAFF. CDR3 bases: TGTGCCAGCAGTTACTCCAGCACGAACACTGAAGCTTTCTTT.

This chain connects TRBV6-2 or TRBV6-3 to TRBJ2-7; TRBD1 is a possible D gene (6 bases). The CDR3 runs to 15 residues. V was pared by 0 bases and J by 5 bases, with 14 bases between. In germline, CDR1 is MNHEY, CDR2 SVGEGT. CDR3 bases: TGTGCCAGCAGTTACTCAGGGACAACTCCTGACGAGCAGTACTTC. Encoded protein: CASSYSGTTPDEQYF.

Ten or more counts support this clonotype. The rearrangement links TRBV6-6 to TRBJ1-5; D gene uncertain. The germline V and J ends were trimmed by 2 bases and 6 bases, with 5 bases remaining between them. Germline assignment: CDR1 MNHNY and CDR2 SVGAGI (reference sequence). This CDR3 is 12 amino acids long. The CDR3 region has the DNA TGTGCCAGCAGTTACGTCTCTCAGCCCCAGCATTTT. Amino acids: CASSYVSQPQHF.

This clonotype was seen more than once but under ten times. This rearrangement joins TRBV5-5 to TRBJ2-2, with 9 bases identical to TRBD1. The germline V gene has CDR1 SGHKS and CDR2 YYEKEE (reference sequence). V was pared by 3 bases and J by 3 bases, with 3 bases of the junction left unmatched. The length of the CDR3 is 15 residues. The DNA of the CDR3 is TGTGCCAGCAGCTCACGGACAGGGGACACCGGGGAGCTGTTTTTT. It specifies CASSSRTGDTGELFF. Looking up the rest from reference TRBV5-5 and TRBJ2-2 gives the full variable domain: DAGVTQSPTHLIKTRGQQVTLRCSPISGHKSVSWYQQVLGQGPQFIFQYYEKEERGRGNFPDRFSARQFPNYSSELNVNALLLGDSALYLCASSSRTGDTGELFFGEGSRLTVL.

This clonotype occurred many times. The rearrangement links TRBV7-9 to TRBJ1-4, with TRBD1 matching over 7 bases. The CDR3 is 17 residues long. Germline V CDR1 and CDR2: SEHNR, FQNEAQ (reference sequence). With 5 bases clipped from V and 8 bases from J, the junction kept 17 bases outside the gene matches. The chain's CDR3 is CASSPRTGTPEREKLFF. Here the CDR3 DNA reads TGTGCCAGCAGCCCCCGGACAGGCACCCCGGAAAGGGAAAAACTGTTTTTT.

As for this clonotype: This clone may be a read error of a much larger clone one base away. The chain joins TRBV20-1 to TRBJ2-1; D may be TRBD2 (5 bases). Trimming stripped 0 bases from V and 0 bases from J, with 24 bases between. The CDR3 is made up of 20 amino acids. Germline assignment: CDR1 DFQATT and CDR2 SNEGSKA (reference sequence). The CDR3 sequence is CSARDSVQLGGQYSYNEQFF. The CDR3 DNA reads as TGCAGTGCTAGAGATTCAGTTCAACTAGGTGGGCAGTACTCCTACAATGAGCAGTTCTTC.

This clonotype appeared many times. This chain connects TRBV4-2 to TRBJ1-4; D not certain. The V gene's germline CDR1 is LGHNA and CDR2 YNFKEQ. The CDR3 extends over 13 amino acids. V lost 0 bases and J lost 8, with 7 bases in between. The CDR3 here is CASSQDTQEKLFF. The CDR3 DNA reads as TGTGCCAGCAGCCAAGATACCCAAGAAAAACTGTTTTTT.

This clonotype was detected a few times. The rearrangement uses TRBV7-2 and TRBJ2-1; unclear D gene. The V gene lost 2 bases and the J gene lost 10 bases, with 12 bases spanning the gap. The CDR3 loop spans 13 amino acids. The V gene's germline CDR1 is SGHTA and CDR2 FQGNSA. The CDR3 DNA is TGTGCCAGCAGCTTAAGTCAGGCCGGGGAGCAGTTCTTC. Translating it yields CASSLSQAGEQFF.

The CDR3 sequence: CASSLSGISEAFF. As DNA, the CDR3 is TGTGCCAGCAGTTTATCAGGAATTAGTGAAGCTTTCTTT. The chain recombines TRBV27 with TRBJ1-1; D not certain. Trimming cost V 0 bases and J 7 bases, with 9 bases left between them. Germline values: CDR1 MNHEY, CDR2 SMNVEV (reference sequence). This CDR3 spans 13 amino acids.

Many counts were recorded for this clonotype. The chain combines TRBV7-9 with TRBJ2-3; 10 positions match TRBD1. The CDR3 covers 18 residues. Germline loops: CDR1 SEHNR, CDR2 FQNEAQ (reference sequence). Trimming removed 4 bases from V and 1 base from J; junction bases left unmatched: 11. CDR3 loop: CASSSGTGVSLGTDTQYF. The CDR3 DNA reads TGTGCCAGCAGCTCCGGGACAGGGGTGTCCCTTGGCACAGATACGCAGTATTTT.

This clonotype was detected a few times. V and J are TRBV4-1 and TRBJ1-4, with D perhaps TRBD1 (6 bases). This CDR3 spans 15 amino acids. Germline lookup yields CDR1 MGHRA and CDR2 YSYEKL. V was clipped by 4 bases and J by 8 bases, with 17 bases between them. CDR3 protein: CASSRIQGREEKLFF. The CDR3 nucleotides are TGCGCCAGCAGCCGAATACAGGGAAGAGAAGAAAAACTGTTTTTT.